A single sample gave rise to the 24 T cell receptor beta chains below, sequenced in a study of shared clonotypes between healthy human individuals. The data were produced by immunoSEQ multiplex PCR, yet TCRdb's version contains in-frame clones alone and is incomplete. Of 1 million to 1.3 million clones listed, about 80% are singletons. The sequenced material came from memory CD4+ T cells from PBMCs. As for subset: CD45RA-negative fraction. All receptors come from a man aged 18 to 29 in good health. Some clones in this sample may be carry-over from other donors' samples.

This CDR3 reads CASSSGQGWVNTEAFF. The CDR3 nucleotides read TGTGCCAGCAGCTCGGGACAGGGTTGGGTGAACACTGAAGCTTTCTTT. The genes are TRBV7-9 and TRBJ1-1; 9 nucleotides line up with TRBD1. The V and J ends lost 4 bases and 0 bases, in that order; junction bases with no gene match: 6. Germline CDR1 is SEHNR and CDR2 is FQNEAQ (reference sequence). There are 16 residues in the CDR3.

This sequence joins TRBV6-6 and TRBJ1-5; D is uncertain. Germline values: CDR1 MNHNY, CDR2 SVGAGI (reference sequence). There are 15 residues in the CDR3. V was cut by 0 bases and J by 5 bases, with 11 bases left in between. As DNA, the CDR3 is TGTGCCAGCAGTTACTCGACACACGCCCATCAGCCCCAGCATTTT. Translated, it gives CASSYSTHAHQPQHF.

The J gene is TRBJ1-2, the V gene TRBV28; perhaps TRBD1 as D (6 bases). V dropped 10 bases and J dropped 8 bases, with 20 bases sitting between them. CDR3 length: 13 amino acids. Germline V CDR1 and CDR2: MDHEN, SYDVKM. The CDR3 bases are TGTGCCATCACAAGGACAGCCCCTCAGGGCTACACCTTC. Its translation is CAITRTAPQGYTF.

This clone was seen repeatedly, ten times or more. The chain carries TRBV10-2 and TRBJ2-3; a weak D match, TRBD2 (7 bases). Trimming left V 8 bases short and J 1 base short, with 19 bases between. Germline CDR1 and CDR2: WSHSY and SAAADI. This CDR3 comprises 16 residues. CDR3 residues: CASRGGRASRTDTQYF. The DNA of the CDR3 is TGCGCCAGCCGAGGGGGGAGGGCCTCCCGCACAGATACGCAGTATTTT.

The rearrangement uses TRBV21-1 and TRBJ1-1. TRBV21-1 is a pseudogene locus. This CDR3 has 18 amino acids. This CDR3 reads CASSKVKGEGGMNTEAFF. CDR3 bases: TGTGCCAGCAGCAAAGTCAAAGGAGAAGGGGGGATGAACACTGAAGCTTTCTTT.

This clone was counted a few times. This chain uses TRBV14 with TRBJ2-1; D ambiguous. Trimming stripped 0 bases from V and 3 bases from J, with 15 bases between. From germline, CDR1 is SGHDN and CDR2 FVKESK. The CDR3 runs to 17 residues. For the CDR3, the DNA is TGTGCCAGCAGCCAAGATTATGGAGATACGTACTACAATGAGCAGTTCTTC. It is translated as CASSQDYGDTYYNEQFF. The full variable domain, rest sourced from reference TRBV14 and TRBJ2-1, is EAGVTQFPSHSVIEKGQTVTLRCDPISGHDNLYWYRRVMGKEIKFLLHFVKESKQDESGMPNNRFLAERTGGTYSTLKVQPAELEDSGVYFCASSQDYGDTYYNEQFFGPGTRLTVL.

CDR3 sequence: CASNARGTGELFF. The DNA of the CDR3 is TGTGCCAGCAATGCGCGAGGCACCGGGGAGCTGTTTTTT. The V and J genes are TRBV28 and TRBJ2-2, with no clear D. Germline V gene lookup returns CDR1 MDHEN and CDR2 SYDVKM. The CDR3 runs to 13 residues. V lost 7 bases and J lost 4, with 10 bases in between.

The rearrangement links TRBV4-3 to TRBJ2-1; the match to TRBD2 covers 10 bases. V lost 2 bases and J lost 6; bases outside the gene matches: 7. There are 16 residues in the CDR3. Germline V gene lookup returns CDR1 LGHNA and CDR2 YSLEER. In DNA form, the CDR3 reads TGCGCCAGCAGCCAACGGAGTCTAGCGGGAGTCAATGAGCAGTTCTTC. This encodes CASSQRSLAGVNEQFF.

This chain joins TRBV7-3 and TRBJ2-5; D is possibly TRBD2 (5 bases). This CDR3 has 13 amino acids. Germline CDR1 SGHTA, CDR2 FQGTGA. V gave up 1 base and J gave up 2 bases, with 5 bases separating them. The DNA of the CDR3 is TGTGCCAGCAGCTTAAGGACTCAAGAGACCCAGTACTTC. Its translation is CASSLRTQETQYF.

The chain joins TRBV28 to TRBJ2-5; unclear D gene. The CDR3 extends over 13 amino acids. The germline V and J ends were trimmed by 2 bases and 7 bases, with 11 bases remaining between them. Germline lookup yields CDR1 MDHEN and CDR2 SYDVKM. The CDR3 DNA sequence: TGTGCCAGCAGTTTAGGTACCCCGCGGACCCAGTACTTC. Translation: CASSLGTPRTQYF.

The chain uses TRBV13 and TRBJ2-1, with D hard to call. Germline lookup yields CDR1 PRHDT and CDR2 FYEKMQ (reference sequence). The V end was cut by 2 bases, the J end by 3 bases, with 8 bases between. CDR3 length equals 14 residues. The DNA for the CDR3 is TGTGCCAGCAGCTTAATGGCCTACTACAATGAGCAGTTCTTC. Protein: CASSLMAYYNEQFF.

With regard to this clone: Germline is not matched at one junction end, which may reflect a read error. The CDR3 protein is CASSLEGARSF. The CDR3 nucleotides are TGTGCCAGCAGCTTGGAGGGAGCCCGGTCCTTC. This chain connects TRBV5-4 to TRBJ2-7; maybe TRBD2 (5 bases). This CDR3 comprises 11 residues. Germline loops: CDR1 SGHNT, CDR2 YYREEE (reference sequence).

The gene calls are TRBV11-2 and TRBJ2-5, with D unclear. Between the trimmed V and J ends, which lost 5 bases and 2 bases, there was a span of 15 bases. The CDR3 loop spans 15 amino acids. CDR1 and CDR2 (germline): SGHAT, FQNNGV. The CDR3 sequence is CASSLFRLGQETQYF. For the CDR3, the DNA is TGTGCCAGCAGCCTATTTAGACTGGGACAAGAGACCCAGTACTTC.

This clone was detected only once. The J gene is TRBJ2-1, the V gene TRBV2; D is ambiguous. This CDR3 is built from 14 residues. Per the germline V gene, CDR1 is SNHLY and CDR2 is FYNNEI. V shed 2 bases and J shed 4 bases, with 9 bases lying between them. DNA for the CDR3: TGTGCCAGCAGTGAATTCTTATCGTACAATGAGCAGTTCTTC. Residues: CASSEFLSYNEQFF.

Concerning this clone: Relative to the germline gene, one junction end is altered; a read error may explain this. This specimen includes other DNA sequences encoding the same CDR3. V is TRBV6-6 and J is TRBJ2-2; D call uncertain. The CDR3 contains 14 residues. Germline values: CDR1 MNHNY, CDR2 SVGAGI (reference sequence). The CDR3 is CASSYSMSSGELFF. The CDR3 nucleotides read TGCGCCAGCAGTTACTCGATGTCCTCCGGGGAGCTGTTTTTT.

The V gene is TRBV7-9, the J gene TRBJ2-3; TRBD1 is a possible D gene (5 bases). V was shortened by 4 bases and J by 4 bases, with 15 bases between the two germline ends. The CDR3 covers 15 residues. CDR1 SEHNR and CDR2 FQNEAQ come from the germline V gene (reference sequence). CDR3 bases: TGTGCCAGCAGCTGGCCCCCAGAACAGGCAGATACGCAGTATTTT. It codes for CASSWPPEQADTQYF.

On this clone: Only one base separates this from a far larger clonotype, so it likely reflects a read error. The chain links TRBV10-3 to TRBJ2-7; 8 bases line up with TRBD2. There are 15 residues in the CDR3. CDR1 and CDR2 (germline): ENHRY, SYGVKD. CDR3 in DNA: TGTGCCATCAGTGACAGTAGCGGGAACTCCTACGAGCAGTGCTTC. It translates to CAISDSSGNSYEQCF.

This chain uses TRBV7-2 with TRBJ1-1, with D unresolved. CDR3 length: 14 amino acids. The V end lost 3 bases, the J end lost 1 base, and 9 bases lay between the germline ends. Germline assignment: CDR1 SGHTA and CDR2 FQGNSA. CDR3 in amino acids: CASSFSQQNTEAFF. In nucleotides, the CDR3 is TGTGCCAGCAGCTTTTCGCAACAGAACACTGAAGCTTTCTTT. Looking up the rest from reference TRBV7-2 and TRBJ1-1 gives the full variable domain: GAGVSQSPSNKVTEKGKDVELRCDPISGHTALYWYRQSLGQGLEFLIYFQGNSAPDKSGLPSDRFSAERTGGSVSTLTIQRTQQEDSAVYLCASSFSQQNTEAFFGQGTRLTVV.

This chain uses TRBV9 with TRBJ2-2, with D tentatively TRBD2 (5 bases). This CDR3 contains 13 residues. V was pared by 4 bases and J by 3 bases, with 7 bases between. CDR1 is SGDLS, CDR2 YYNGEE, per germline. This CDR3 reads CASSKDYTGELFF. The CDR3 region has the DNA TGTGCCAGCAGCAAGGACTACACCGGGGAGCTGTTTTTT.

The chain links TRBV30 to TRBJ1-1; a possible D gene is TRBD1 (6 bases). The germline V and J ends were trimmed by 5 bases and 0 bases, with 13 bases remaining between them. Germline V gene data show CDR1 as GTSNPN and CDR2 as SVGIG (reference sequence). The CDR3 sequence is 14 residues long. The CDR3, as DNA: TGTGCCTGGCGCAGGGGCCCTATGAACACTGAAGCTTTCTTT. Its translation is CAWRRGPMNTEAFF.

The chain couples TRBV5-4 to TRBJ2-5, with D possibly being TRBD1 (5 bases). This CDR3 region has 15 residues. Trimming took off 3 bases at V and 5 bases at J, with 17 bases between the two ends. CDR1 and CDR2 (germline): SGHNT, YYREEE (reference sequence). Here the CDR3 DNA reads TGTGCCAGCAGCTCGGGCAGCAGGGTGGGGGAGACCCAGTACTTC. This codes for CASSSGSRVGETQYF.

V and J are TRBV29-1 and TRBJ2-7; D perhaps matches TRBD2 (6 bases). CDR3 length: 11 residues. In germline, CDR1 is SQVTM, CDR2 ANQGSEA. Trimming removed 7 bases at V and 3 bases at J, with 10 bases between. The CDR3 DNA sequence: TGCAGCGGCGGGACCTACTACGAGCAGTACTTC. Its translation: CSGGTYYEQYF.

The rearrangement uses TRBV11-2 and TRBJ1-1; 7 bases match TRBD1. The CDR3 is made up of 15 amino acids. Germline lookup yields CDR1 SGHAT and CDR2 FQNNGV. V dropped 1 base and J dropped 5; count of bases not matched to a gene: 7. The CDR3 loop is CASSLVMQGGTEAFF. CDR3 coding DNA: TGTGCCAGCAGCTTAGTAATGCAGGGGGGTACTGAAGCTTTCTTT.

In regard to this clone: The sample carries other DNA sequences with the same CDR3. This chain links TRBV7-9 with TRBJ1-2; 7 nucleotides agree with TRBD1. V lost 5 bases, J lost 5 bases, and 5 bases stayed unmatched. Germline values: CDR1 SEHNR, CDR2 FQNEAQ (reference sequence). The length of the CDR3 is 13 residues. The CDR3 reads CASSLGQDYGYTF. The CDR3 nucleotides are TGTGCCAGCAGCCTAGGACAGGATTATGGCTACACCTTC.